Listed below are T cell receptor beta chains from one sample, sequenced in a study of blood T cell repertoires in COVID-19. The repertoire was sequenced with immunoSEQ multiplex PCR; TCRdb's copy has only in-frame clones and lacks some. The table includes 250,000 to 300,000 clones, approximately 90% detected once. The sequencing input was PBMCs or T cells enriched from blood (not recorded which). Source of these receptors: a woman younger than 45 who had recovered from COVID-19. Each CDR3 is given with its conserved first and last residue. The order of the fields is CDR3 DNA, CDR3 protein, D gene, J gene, clone size, V gene. A D gene is named only where the DNA matches it firmly. Clone size is shown for a subset of rows, as once, few, many or a class of expanded clone.

TGTGCCAGCTCACCGCTTGGGACTAGCAACACCGGGGAGCTGTTTTTT CASSPLGTSNTGELFF TRBD2 TRBJ2-2 . TRBV18
TGTGCCATCCAAGGGGGTGGGGATCGCACAGATACGCAGTATTTT CAIQGGGDRTDTQYF . TRBJ2-3 . TRBV28
TGTGCCAGCAGATTTCAGGGCTCCTACGAGCAGTACTTC CASRFQGSYEQYF . TRBJ2-7 few TRBV5-4
TGTGCCAGCAGTTCATCCGGGACTGAAGCTTTCTTT CASSSSGTEAFF . TRBJ1-1 . TRBV6-6
TGTGCCAGCAGCCACAAAAGGAACCGGGGACAGGGGCCTGGTTGGTATGGCTACACCTTC CASSHKRNRGQGPGWYGYTF TRBD1 TRBJ1-2 . TRBV28
TGTGCCACCAGTGACAATCGCGCAGGGCAGGATGGCTACACCTTC CATSDNRAGQDGYTF . TRBJ1-2 . TRBV24-1
TGTGCCAGCGGGCCAGGGACTGAAGCTTTCTTT CASGPGTEAFF . TRBJ1-1 once TRBV12-3/TRBV12-4
TGTGCCAGCGGATTGCTACACAGGGACGGGGAAGGCAATGAGCAGTTCTTC CASGLLHRDGEGNEQFF . TRBJ2-1 . TRBV28
TGTGCCAGCAGCGTTGGGACAGGTCAAGAGACCCAGTACTTC CASSVGTGQETQYF TRBD1 TRBJ2-5 . TRBV2
TGTGCCAGCAGCCCGACAGGGGGCAGGGTCTATGGCTACACCTTC CASSPTGGRVYGYTF TRBD1 TRBJ1-2 . TRBV3-1/TRBV3-2
TGTGCCAGCAGCCCGGGCGACAGGGGGAACACTGAAGCTTTCTTT CASSPGDRGNTEAFF TRBD1 TRBJ1-1 . TRBV28
TGCGCCAGCAGCGGGACTGCGGGAGTTGTGGCTGAGCAGTACTTC CASSGTAGVVAEQYF TRBD2 TRBJ2-7 . TRBV5-1
TGTGCCAGCAGCGTTTCCAGCGGAGCCTACGAGCAGTACTTC CASSVSSGAYEQYF . TRBJ2-7 . TRBV9